Listed below are T cell receptor beta chains from one sample, sequenced in a study of blood T cells in healthy people across ages. TCRdb used MiXCR to reprocess the 5' RACE reads, holding one entry per CDR3 protein. Seen here are 1.5 million or so distinct CDR3 sequences, around 40% observed once, and the top ten hold approximately 4%. The sequenced sample was blood. These TCRs come from a woman aged 18-30 years in good health. CDR3s include the opening cysteine and the closing phenylalanine or tryptophan. Each record gives: clone size, V gene, J gene, D gene, CDR3 DNA, CDR3 protein. The D gene is left open where the match is weak. Rows may omit the clone size; those that give it use once, few, many or a size class.

clone_size: NA
v_call: TRBV7-2
j_call: TRBJ2-1
d_call: TRBD2
cdr3_nt: TGTGCCAGCAGCATTCACCAGCCCCTAGCGGGGGGTCTCAATGAGCAGTTCTTC
cdr3_aa: CASSIHQPLAGGLNEQFF

clone_size: NA
v_call: TRBV20-1
j_call: TRBJ2-5
d_call: NA
cdr3_nt: TGCAGTGCTAGAGATAGGGCAGGGTGGGAGACCCAGTACTTC
cdr3_aa: CSARDRAGWETQYF

clone_size: few
v_call: TRBV6-5
j_call: TRBJ1-5
d_call: NA
cdr3_nt: TGTGCCAGCAAAAAGGGCCTTAGCAATCAGCCCCAGCATTTT
cdr3_aa: CASKKGLSNQPQHF

clone_size: many
v_call: TRBV29-1
j_call: TRBJ2-1
d_call: NA
cdr3_nt: TGCAGCGTTGAAGGTCCCGGGACTCAAAATGAGCAGTTCTTC
cdr3_aa: CSVEGPGTQNEQFF

clone_size: NA
v_call: TRBV20-1
j_call: TRBJ2-5
d_call: TRBD1
cdr3_nt: TGCAGTGCCTCGGTACAGGGGGAGACCCAGTACTTC
cdr3_aa: CSASVQGETQYF

clone_size: NA
v_call: TRBV20-1
j_call: TRBJ2-1
d_call: NA
cdr3_nt: TGCAGTGCTAGAGCAAGAGGACTCAACAATGAGCAGTTCTTC
cdr3_aa: CSARARGLNNEQFF

clone_size: few
v_call: TRBV12-3/TRBV12-4
j_call: TRBJ2-7
d_call: NA
cdr3_nt: TGTGCCAGCAGTTATTCCCCCGGGTCCGAGCAGTACTTC
cdr3_aa: CASSYSPGSEQYF

clone_size: few
v_call: TRBV4-1
j_call: TRBJ2-3
d_call: NA
cdr3_nt: TGCGCCAGCAGCCGCCAGCCAGGAGTTAGCACAGATACGCAGTATTTT
cdr3_aa: CASSRQPGVSTDTQYF

clone_size: NA
v_call: TRBV6-2/TRBV6-3
j_call: TRBJ2-3
d_call: TRBD1
cdr3_nt: TGTGCCAGCAGTACGAGGTACAGGGGAGGCACAGATACGCAGTATTTT
cdr3_aa: CASSTRYRGGTDTQYF

clone_size: NA
v_call: TRBV29-1
j_call: TRBJ1-2
d_call: NA
cdr3_nt: TGCAGCGCGCCCATCAGCAGCTATGGCTACACCTTC
cdr3_aa: CSAPISSYGYTF

clone_size: few
v_call: TRBV7-9
j_call: TRBJ2-3
d_call: NA
cdr3_nt: TGTGCCAGCAGCAAATATACTCAGGGCACAGATACGCAGTATTTT
cdr3_aa: CASSKYTQGTDTQYF

clone_size: few
v_call: TRBV15
j_call: TRBJ2-1
d_call: NA
cdr3_nt: TGTGCCACCAGCTTCCTACTAGCAAGTGAGCAGTTCTTC
cdr3_aa: CATSFLLASEQFF

clone_size: once
v_call: TRBV3-1
j_call: TRBJ2-7
d_call: NA
cdr3_nt: TGTGCCAGCAGCCAAGAAGCGACAGGAGTCTACGAGCAGTACTTC
cdr3_aa: CASSQEATGVYEQYF

clone_size: NA
v_call: TRBV7-9
j_call: TRBJ1-5
d_call: NA
cdr3_nt: TGTGCCAGCAGCTTGTTGGTGGGGGATGGCAATCAGCCCCAGCATTTT
cdr3_aa: CASSLLVGDGNQPQHF

clone_size: NA
v_call: TRBV20-1
j_call: TRBJ1-6
d_call: TRBD1
cdr3_nt: TGCAGTGCTAGACCACAGGGGGCCTATAATTCACCCCTCCACTTT
cdr3_aa: CSARPQGAYNSPLHF

clone_size: many
v_call: TRBV29-1
j_call: TRBJ2-3
d_call: NA
cdr3_nt: TGCAGCGCAGACCTGGCACAGGGAAGCACAGATACGCAGTATTTT
cdr3_aa: CSADLAQGSTDTQYF

clone_size: NA
v_call: TRBV4-3
j_call: TRBJ2-1
d_call: TRBD2
cdr3_nt: TGCGCCAGCAGCCAAGAGTCAGTAGCGGGACATATTTACAATGAGCAGTTCTTC
cdr3_aa: CASSQESVAGHIYNEQFF

clone_size: few
v_call: TRBV29-1
j_call: TRBJ1-1
d_call: NA
cdr3_nt: TGCAGCGTTCCCAAGGGTCCAGGGGAAAACACTGAAGCTTTCTTT
cdr3_aa: CSVPKGPGENTEAFF

clone_size: NA
v_call: TRBV4-1
j_call: TRBJ1-1
d_call: NA
cdr3_nt: TGCGCCAGCAGCCAAGACCCACCAGGGAACATGAACACTGAAGCTTTCTTT
cdr3_aa: CASSQDPPGNMNTEAFF

clone_size: few
v_call: TRBV20-1
j_call: TRBJ2-3
d_call: TRBD2
cdr3_nt: TGCAGTGCTCCGAGGACTAGCGGGACCTACCAAGGGGTAGCAGATACGCAGTATTTT
cdr3_aa: CSAPRTSGTYQGVADTQYF

clone_size: few
v_call: TRBV4-3
j_call: TRBJ2-3
d_call: NA
cdr3_nt: TGCGCCAGCAGCCAAGAAGGCAGCGCAGATACGCAGTATTTT
cdr3_aa: CASSQEGSADTQYF

clone_size: NA
v_call: TRBV7-8
j_call: TRBJ2-1
d_call: NA
cdr3_nt: TGTGCCAGCAGCGTGGGACGGTTCTCCTACAATGAGCAGTTCTTC
cdr3_aa: CASSVGRFSYNEQFF